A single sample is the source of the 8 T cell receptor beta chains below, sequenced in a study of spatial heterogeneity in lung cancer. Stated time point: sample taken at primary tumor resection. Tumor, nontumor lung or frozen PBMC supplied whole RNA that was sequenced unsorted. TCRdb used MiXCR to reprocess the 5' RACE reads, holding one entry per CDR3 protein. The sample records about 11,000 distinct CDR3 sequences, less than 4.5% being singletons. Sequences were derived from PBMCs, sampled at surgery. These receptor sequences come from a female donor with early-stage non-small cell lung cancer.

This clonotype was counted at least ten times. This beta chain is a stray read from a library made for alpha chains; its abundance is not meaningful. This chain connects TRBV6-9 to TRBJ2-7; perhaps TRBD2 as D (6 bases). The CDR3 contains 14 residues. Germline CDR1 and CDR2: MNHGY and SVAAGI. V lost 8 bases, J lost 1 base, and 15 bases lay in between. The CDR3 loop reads CASPWRRGSYEQYF. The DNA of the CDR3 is TGTGCCAGCCCTTGGCGGAGGGGTTCCTACGAGCAGTACTTC.

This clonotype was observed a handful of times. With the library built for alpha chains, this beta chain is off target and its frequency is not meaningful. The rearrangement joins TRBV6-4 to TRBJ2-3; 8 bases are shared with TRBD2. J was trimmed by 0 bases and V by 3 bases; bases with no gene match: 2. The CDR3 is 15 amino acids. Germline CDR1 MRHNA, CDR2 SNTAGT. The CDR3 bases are TGTGCCAGCAGTGAGTCTAGCGGGAGCACAGATACGCAGTATTTT. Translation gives CASSESSGSTDTQYF.

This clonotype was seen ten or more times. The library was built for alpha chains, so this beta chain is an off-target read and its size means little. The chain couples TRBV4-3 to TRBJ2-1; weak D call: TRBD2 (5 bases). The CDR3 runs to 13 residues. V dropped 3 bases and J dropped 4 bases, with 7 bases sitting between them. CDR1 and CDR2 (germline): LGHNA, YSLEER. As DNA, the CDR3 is TGCGCCAGCAGCCACGAGCGGTACAATGAGCAGTTCTTC. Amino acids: CASSHERYNEQFF.

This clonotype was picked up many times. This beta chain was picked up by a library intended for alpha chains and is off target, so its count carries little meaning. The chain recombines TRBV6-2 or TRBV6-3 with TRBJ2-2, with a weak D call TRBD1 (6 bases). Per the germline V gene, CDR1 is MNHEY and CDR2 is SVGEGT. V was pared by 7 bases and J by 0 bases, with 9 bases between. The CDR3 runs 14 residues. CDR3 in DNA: TGTGCCAGCAAAAGGACAGCGAACACCGGGGAGCTGTTTTTT. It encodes CASKRTANTGELFF.

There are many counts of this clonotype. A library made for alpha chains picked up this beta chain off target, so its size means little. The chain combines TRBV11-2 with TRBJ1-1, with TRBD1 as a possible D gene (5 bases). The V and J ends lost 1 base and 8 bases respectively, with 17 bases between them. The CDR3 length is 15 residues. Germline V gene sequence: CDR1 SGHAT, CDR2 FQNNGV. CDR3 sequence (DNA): TGTGCCAGCAGCTTAGTCGGGGCAGGCGGAAGAGAAGCTTTCTTT. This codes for CASSLVGAGGREAFF.

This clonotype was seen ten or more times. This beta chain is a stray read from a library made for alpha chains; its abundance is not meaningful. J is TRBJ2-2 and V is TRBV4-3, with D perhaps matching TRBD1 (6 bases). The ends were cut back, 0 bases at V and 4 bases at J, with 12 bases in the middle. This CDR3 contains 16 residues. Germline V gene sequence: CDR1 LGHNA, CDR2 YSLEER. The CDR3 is CASSQDRGARTGELFF. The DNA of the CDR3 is TGCGCCAGCAGCCAAGACAGGGGCGCGCGCACCGGGGAGCTGTTTTTT.

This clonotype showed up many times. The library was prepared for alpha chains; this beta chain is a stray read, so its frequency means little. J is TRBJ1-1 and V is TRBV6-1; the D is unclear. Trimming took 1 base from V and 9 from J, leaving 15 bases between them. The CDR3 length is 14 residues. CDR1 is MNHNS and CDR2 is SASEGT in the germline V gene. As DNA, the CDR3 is TGTGCCAGCAGTGAAGATTTTTTGTTTACGCAAGCTTTCTTT. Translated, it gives CASSEDFLFTQAFF.

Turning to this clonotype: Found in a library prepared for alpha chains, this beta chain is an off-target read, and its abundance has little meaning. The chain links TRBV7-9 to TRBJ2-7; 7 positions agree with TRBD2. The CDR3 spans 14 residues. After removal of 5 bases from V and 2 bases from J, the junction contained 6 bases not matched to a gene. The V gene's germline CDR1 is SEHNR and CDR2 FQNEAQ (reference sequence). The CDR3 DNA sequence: TGTGCCAGCAGCCTGGGGGGGACTACCTACGAGCAGTACTTC. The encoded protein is CASSLGGTTYEQYF.